The present entry profiles one T cell receptor beta chain with its context. This entry comes from a study of blood T cell repertoires in COVID-19. At the level of the study: Collection of acute and convalescent COVID-19 samples took place in the United States, Italy and Spain. PBMCs, B-cell-depleted T cells, or T cells provided the cDNA or gDNA that made up the material.

How the authors handled the data: From reference gene primer amplification, estimates of nucleated cell counts were derived. Assay used: immunoSEQ multiplex PCR; TCRdb lists only in-frame clones, some missing. V, J and clone size are those of that table, while D and trimming were read from the DNA. The sample holds roughly 250,000 clones, about 80% seen once. The source material was peripheral blood. The source of this sequence is a human donor in a cohort sampled during active COVID-19.

In DNA form, the CDR3 reads TGTGCCAGCAGCCAAGGGCAGCTGGGCTGGACAGCCTCTCCTAATGAAAAACTGTTTTTT. Its protein is CASSQGQLGWTASPNEKLFF. The rearrangement links TRBV3-1 (or the pseudogene TRBV3-2) to TRBJ1-4; possibly TRBD1 for D (6 bases). Per the germline V gene, CDR1 is LGHDT and CDR2 is YNNKEL (reference sequence). Trimming cost V 1 base and J 3 bases, with 24 bases left between them. The length of the CDR3 is 20 residues.